This T cell receptor (beta chain) was recorded in a study of shared clonotypes between healthy human individuals. For every subset, genomic DNA was evenly distributed across several immunoSEQ plates. Authors' data handling: ImmunoSEQ gave junction-only sequences without quality scores, so filtering differed. Data came from immunoSEQ multiplex PCR; TCRdb stores just in-frame clones and leaves some out. For V, J and clone size, that table is used; D and trimming come from the DNA. The sample contains under 1,100,000 clones, 75% to 80% of which appear only once. A split of CD4+ cells into CD45RA+ naive and CD45RA-negative memory subsets was performed. The sequence derives from a man between 18 and 35 years old in good health. Some clones in this sample may be carry-over from other donors' samples. Sample: memory CD4+ T cells from PBMCs. The subset is: CD45RA-negative fraction.

CDR3 in amino acids: CASSVLQGTDTQYF. CDR3 coding DNA: TGTGCCAGCAGCGTGCTACAGGGCACAGATACGCAGTATTTT. This sequence joins TRBV7-3 and TRBJ2-3; a possible D gene is TRBD1 (5 bases). Trimming stripped 5 bases from V and 1 base from J, with 10 bases between. The CDR3 totals 14 residues. Per the germline V gene, CDR1 is SGHTA and CDR2 is FQGTGA. Combining the CDR3 with reference TRBV7-3 and TRBJ2-3 gives the whole variable domain GAGVSQTPSNKVTEKGKYVELRCDPISGHTALYWYRQSLGQGPEFLIYFQGTGAADDSGLPNDRFFAVRPEGSVSTLKIQRTERGDSAVYLCASSVLQGTDTQYFGPGTRLTVL.